This TCR beta chain comes out of a study of beta chain features in type 1 diabetes. Across the study: Patient and healthy donor groups were alike in age, gender and cell yields.

Every isolated RNA sample was fully reverse transcribed, so sequencing captured expressed TCRB transcripts. Libraries were prepared by immunoSEQ multiplex PCR; TCRdb keeps only in-frame clonotypes and omits some of them. This table holds about 240,000 clones, about 25% found once. The source of this sequence is a man in his thirties or forties in good health. Input material: central memory CD4+ T cells from blood.

The CDR3 DNA is TGTGCCAGCGCATCGAGAGGGTCTGGAAACACCATATATTTT. Translation gives CASASRGSGNTIYF. This rearrangement joins TRBV28 to TRBJ1-3; D not certain. The CDR3 loop spans 14 amino acids. V lost 8 bases and J lost 1, with 12 bases in between. Per the germline V gene, CDR1 is MDHEN and CDR2 is SYDVKM.